This T cell receptor (beta chain) was sequenced for a study of cytomegalovirus exposure and HLA in healthy donors. General study findings and limits: When a later analysis was performed, an Asian-associated ancestry cluster reportedly had fewer N-insertions than the roughly 690-donor mean. Earlier results showed most TCR beta V segments being productive about 90% or about 30% of the time.

Details on this clone: The antigen is undetermined.

In the PCR, 60 Vbeta and 13 Jbeta primers were used. This table comes from immunoSEQ multiplex PCR, and its TCRdb copy is limited to in-frame clones, with some not included. The data hold approximately 150,000 clones, with around 75% observed a single time. CDR1 is SGHDT, CDR2 YYEEEE, per germline. V lost 6 bases and J lost 0, with 19 bases in between. The length of the CDR3 is 16 residues. The chain combines TRBV5-6 with TRBJ2-7; D is perhaps TRBD1 (5 bases). The TCR sequence derives from a man between 18 and 35 years old in good health and CMV-seropositive. What was sequenced was PBMCs. In DNA, the CDR3 is TGTGCCAGCAAAAAAAGGGGCAGGGATTACTCCTACGAGCAGTACGTC. Translating it yields CASKKRGRDYSYEQYV.